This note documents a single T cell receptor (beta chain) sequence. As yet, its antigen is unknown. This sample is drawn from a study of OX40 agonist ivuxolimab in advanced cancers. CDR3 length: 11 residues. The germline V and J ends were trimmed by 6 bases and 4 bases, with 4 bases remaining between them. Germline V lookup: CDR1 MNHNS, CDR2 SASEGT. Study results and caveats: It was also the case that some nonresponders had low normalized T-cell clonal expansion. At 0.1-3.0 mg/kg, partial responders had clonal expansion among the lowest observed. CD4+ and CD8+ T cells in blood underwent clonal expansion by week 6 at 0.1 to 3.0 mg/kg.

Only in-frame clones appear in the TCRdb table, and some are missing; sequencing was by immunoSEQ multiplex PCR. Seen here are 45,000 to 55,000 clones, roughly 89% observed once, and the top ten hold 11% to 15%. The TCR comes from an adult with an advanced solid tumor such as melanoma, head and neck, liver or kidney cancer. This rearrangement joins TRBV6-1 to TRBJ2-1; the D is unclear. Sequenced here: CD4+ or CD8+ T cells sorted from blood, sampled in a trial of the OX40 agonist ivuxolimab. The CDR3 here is CASSRYNEQFF. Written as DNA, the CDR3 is TGTGCCAGCAGCCGGTACAATGAGCAGTTCTTC.